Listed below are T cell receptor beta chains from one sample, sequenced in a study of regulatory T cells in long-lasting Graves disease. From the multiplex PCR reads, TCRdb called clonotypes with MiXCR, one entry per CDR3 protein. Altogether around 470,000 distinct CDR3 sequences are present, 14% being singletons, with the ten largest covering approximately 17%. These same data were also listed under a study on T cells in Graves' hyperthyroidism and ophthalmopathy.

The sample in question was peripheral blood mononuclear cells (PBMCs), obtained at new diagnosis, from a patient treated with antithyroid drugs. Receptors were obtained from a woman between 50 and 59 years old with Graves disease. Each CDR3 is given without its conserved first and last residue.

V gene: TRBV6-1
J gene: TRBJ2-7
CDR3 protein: ATYRVYEQY

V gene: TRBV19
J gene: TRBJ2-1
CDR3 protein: ASSSGRRGEQF

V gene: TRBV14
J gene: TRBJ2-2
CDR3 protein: ASSQLEGGNTGELF

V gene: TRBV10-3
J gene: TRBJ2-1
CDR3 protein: AISESTTYNEQF

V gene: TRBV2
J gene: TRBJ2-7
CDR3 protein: ASLPTDAYEQY

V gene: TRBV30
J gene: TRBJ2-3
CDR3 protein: AWSVPVGEFSTDTQY

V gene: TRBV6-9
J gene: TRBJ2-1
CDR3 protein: ASSSGLAGSDDEQF

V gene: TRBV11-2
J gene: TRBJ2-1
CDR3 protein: ASSLGWGVNEQF

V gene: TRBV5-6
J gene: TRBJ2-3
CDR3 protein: ASSLRREQY

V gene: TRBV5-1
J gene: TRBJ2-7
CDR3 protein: ASSPRQSIAGGGYEQY

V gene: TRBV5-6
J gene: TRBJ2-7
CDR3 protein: ASSLGGWGQLPYEQY

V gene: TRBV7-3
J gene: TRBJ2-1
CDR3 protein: ASSLTPRGYNEQF

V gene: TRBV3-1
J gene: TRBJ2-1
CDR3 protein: ASRYGTSGMNEQF

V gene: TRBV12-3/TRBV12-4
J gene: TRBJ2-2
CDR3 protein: ASSFLRDRVHTGELF

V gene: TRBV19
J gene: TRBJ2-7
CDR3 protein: ASTPRGSSYEQY

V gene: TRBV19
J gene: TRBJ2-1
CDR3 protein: ASSRGLAADNEQF

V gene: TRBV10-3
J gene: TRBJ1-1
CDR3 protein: AISLTGGSTNTEAF

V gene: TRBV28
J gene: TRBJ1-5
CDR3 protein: ASSFRDQPQH

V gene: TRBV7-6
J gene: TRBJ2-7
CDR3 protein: ASSLAQRANEQY

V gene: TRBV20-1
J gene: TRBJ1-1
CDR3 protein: SARAELNTEAF

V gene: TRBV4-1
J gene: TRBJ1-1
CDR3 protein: ASSQSSGGTEAF

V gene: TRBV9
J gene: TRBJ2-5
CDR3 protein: ASSAQTSEQETQY

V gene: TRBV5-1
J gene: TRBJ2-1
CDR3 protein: ASSLELADLKQF

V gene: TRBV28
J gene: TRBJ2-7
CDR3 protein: ASSPVTYEQY

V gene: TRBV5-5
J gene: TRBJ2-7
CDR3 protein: ASSSALGPREQY